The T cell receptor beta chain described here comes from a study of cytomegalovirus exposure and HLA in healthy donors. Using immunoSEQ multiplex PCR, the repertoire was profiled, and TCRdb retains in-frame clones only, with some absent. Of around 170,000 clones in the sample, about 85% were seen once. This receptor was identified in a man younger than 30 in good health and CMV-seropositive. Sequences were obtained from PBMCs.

The CDR3 here is CASSLGQGHSYEQYF. In nucleotides, the CDR3 is TGTGCCAGCAGCCTCGGACAGGGACACTCCTACGAGCAGTACTTC. The rearrangement links TRBV9 to TRBJ2-7, with 8 bases matching TRBD1. Germline V gene lookup returns CDR1 SGDLS and CDR2 YYNGEE. V gave up 4 bases and J gave up 0 bases; unmatched junction bases: 6. This CDR3 is built from 15 residues.